Listed below are T cell receptor beta chains from one sample, sequenced in a study of T and B cells in COVID-19 patients. TCRdb redid the calling of the multiplex PCR reads with MiXCR, one entry per CDR3 protein. The sample records 7,000 to 9,000 distinct CDR3 sequences, about 36% being singletons. The sequenced sample was blood. These receptors all stem from a human donor with active COVID-19. Both conserved end residues are part of each CDR3. A D gene is named only where the DNA matches it firmly. The listing skips clone size in some rows; elsewhere it reads once, few, many or a size class.

-	TRBV12-3/TRBV12-4	-	TRBJ2-7	TGTGCCAGCAGCCTCCCGAACCCCAGGGTTAACGAGCAGTACTTC	CASSLPNPRVNEQYF
-	TRBV30	TRBD2	TRBJ2-1	TGTGCCTGGAGTGACCTAGCGGGAGCGGATGAGCAGTTCTTC	CAWSDLAGADEQFF
-	TRBV5-4	-	TRBJ2-2	TGTGCCAGCAGCTTGGCTGGGCCGAGCACCGGGGAGCTGTTTTTT	CASSLAGPSTGELFF
-	TRBV11-1	TRBD1	TRBJ2-2	TGTGCCAGCAGCTTAGATGGCGGCAGGGGGCTGGCGTACACCGGGGAGCTGTTTTTT	CASSLDGGRGLAYTGELFF
-	TRBV14	-	TRBJ2-1	TGTGCCAGCAGCGCCCAGAGGACGGGCGCCCGGGACAATGAGCAGTTCTTC	CASSAQRTGARDNEQFF
few	TRBV19	-	TRBJ1-4	TGTGCCAGTACCCCCGTCGACGGTGAAAAACTGTTTTTT	CASTPVDGEKLFF
-	TRBV5-6	-	TRBJ2-1	TGTGCCAGCAGCCTACAGGGTCTCCAACACAATGAGCAGTTCTTC	CASSLQGLQHNEQFF
few	TRBV11-3	-	TRBJ1-2	TGTGCCAGCAGCCCCCGAAGTGTCACTAACTATGGCTACACCTTC	CASSPRSVTNYGYTF
-	TRBV15	-	TRBJ1-2	TGTGCCACCAGCAGAGACCTAAGGGAAACCTATGGCTACACCTTC	CATSRDLRETYGYTF
few	TRBV27	TRBD1	TRBJ1-6	TGTGCCAGCAGTCGGGGACAGGGGGGATCACCCCTCCACTTT	CASSRGQGGSPLHF
-	TRBV30	TRBD1	TRBJ1-5	TGTGCCTGGAGTTTGGGACAGGGGGTGCAGTCTCAGCCCCAGCATTTT	CAWSLGQGVQSQPQHF
few	TRBV6-5	-	TRBJ1-2	TGTGCCAGCAGTTACTCAGACGGCCGATACTATGGCTACACCTTC	CASSYSDGRYYGYTF
-	TRBV6-6	-	TRBJ2-2	TGTGCCAGCAGTTCTCCGACCGGGCTTCGACGGACCGGGGAGCTGTTTTTT	CASSSPTGLRRTGELFF
few	TRBV19	-	TRBJ2-5	TGTGCCAGTAGTATGACCAAGTCCTCGGAGACCCAGTACTTC	CASSMTKSSETQYF
once	TRBV12-3/TRBV12-4	-	TRBJ2-4	TGTGCCAGCAGTTTTTCAGAGTCGTTCAAAAACATTCAGTACTTC	CASSFSESFKNIQYF
few	TRBV18	-	TRBJ2-1	TGTGCCAGCTCCATGGGCTACAATGAGCAGTTCTTC	CASSMGYNEQFF
-	TRBV12-3/TRBV12-4	-	TRBJ1-5	TGTGCCAGCAGTTTTGGGTCGGGCGGCAATCAGCCCCAGCATTTT	CASSFGSGGNQPQHF
medium-sized	TRBV29-1	-	TRBJ2-2	TGCAGCGTGGAGGGGGTTACGAGGGTGGAAGGGACCGGGGAGCTGTTTTTT	CSVEGVTRVEGTGELFF
-	TRBV12-3/TRBV12-4	TRBD1	TRBJ1-1	TGTGCCAGCAGTGTGACGGGACAGGGGATGAACACTGAAGCTTTCTTT	CASSVTGQGMNTEAFF
-	TRBV19	TRBD1	TRBJ2-7	TGTGCCAGTACGTGGCAGGGGGCTTTCTACAATGAGCAGTACTTC	CASTWQGAFYNEQYF
-	TRBV30	TRBD2	TRBJ2-3	TGTGCCTGGAGCCCGACTAGCGGAACAGATACGCAGTATTTT	CAWSPTSGTDTQYF
medium-sized	TRBV19	TRBD2	TRBJ2-1	TGTGCCAGTAGTAGGACTAGCGGGAACAATGAGCAGTTCTTC	CASSRTSGNNEQFF
-	TRBV10-3	-	TRBJ1-5	TGTGCCAGCAGCAAACACCGGGACGCTCCTAATCAGCCCCAGCATTTT	CASSKHRDAPNQPQHF
-	TRBV19	-	TRBJ1-2	TGTGCCAGTAGTACCACAGGGAACTATGGCTACACCTTC	CASSTTGNYGYTF
-	TRBV11-2	-	TRBJ2-7	TGTGCCAGCAGCTTAGGTACAGGGTTGCGCTCCTACGAGCAGTACTTC	CASSLGTGLRSYEQYF
few	TRBV30	TRBD1	TRBJ1-1	TGTGCCTGGAGTGGACAGGGGGTCACTGAAGCTTTCTTT	CAWSGQGVTEAFF
-	TRBV19	-	TRBJ1-1	TGTGCCAGTAGCCCCGGCCAGGGGAGCACTGAAGCTTTCTTT	CASSPGQGSTEAFF
-	TRBV5-1	-	TRBJ2-3	TGTGCCAGCAGCTCCGGGGTTCGGGGAGATACGCAGTATTTT	CASSSGVRGDTQYF
-	TRBV24-1	TRBD2	TRBJ2-1	TGTGCCACCAGTGACCCGGGACTAGCGCAAGACAATGAGCAGTTCTTC	CATSDPGLAQDNEQFF
-	TRBV6-5	-	TRBJ2-5	TGTGCCAGCAGAGACCTGTACCAAGAGACCCAGTACTTC	CASRDLYQETQYF
-	TRBV6-5	TRBD2	TRBJ2-7	TGCGCCAGCAGTGAATTACTAGCGGGAGTAGAGCAGTACTTC	CASSELLAGVEQYF
-	TRBV19	TRBD2	TRBJ2-1	TGTGCCAGTAGTATAAGGGCTAGCGGGGGGTCGTTCAATGAGCAGTTCTTC	CASSIRASGGSFNEQFF
-	TRBV5-5	-	TRBJ2-7	TGTGCCAGCAGCATCCGGGACACCTTCTACGAGCAGTACTTC	CASSIRDTFYEQYF
few	TRBV6-5	-	TRBJ1-1	TGTGCCAGCAGTTACTCGACCCATCCAGCTGCGGTTGAAGCTTTCTTT	CASSYSTHPAAVEAFF
-	TRBV14	TRBD2	TRBJ2-2	TGTGCCAGCAGCCATCAGGGAACTAGCGCGAACACCGGGGAGCTGTTTTTT	CASSHQGTSANTGELFF
-	TRBV6-2/TRBV6-3	-	TRBJ1-5	TGTGCCAGCAGAGCCTCGGGGCAGAGCAATCAGCCCCAGCATTTT	CASRASGQSNQPQHF
medium-sized	TRBV15	TRBD2	TRBJ2-7	TGTGCCACCAGCAGAGAACTAGCGGCCTACGAGCAGTACTTC	CATSRELAAYEQYF
few	TRBV29-1	TRBD1	TRBJ1-1	TGCAGCGTCGTGACCGGGACAGGGGGCCGTAGCACTGAAGCTTTCTTT	CSVVTGTGGRSTEAFF
-	TRBV5-5	TRBD2	TRBJ2-7	TGTGCCAGCAGCCCTCGGACTAGGGTGGACTACGAGCAGTACTTC	CASSPRTRVDYEQYF
few	TRBV6-2/TRBV6-3	TRBD1	TRBJ1-4	TGTGCCAGCAGTCCCTTCGGACAGGGGAATGAAAAACTGTTTTTT	CASSPFGQGNEKLFF
few	TRBV6-5	TRBD1	TRBJ2-7	TGTGCCAGCAGTATGGCGACAGGGGGCGCATACGAGCAGTACTTC	CASSMATGGAYEQYF
-	TRBV6-5	-	TRBJ2-5	TGTGCCAGCAGTGAAGACAGTGGGTTCCAAGAGACCCAGTACTTC	CASSEDSGFQETQYF
-	TRBV19	-	TRBJ1-5	TGTGCCAGTACCATAACAGGGCCGGGTGAGTCCCAGCATTTT	CASTITGPGESQHF
-	TRBV6-5	TRBD1	TRBJ1-2	TGTGCCAGCAGCCACGGACAGGGTCAGGACTATGGCTACACCTTC	CASSHGQGQDYGYTF